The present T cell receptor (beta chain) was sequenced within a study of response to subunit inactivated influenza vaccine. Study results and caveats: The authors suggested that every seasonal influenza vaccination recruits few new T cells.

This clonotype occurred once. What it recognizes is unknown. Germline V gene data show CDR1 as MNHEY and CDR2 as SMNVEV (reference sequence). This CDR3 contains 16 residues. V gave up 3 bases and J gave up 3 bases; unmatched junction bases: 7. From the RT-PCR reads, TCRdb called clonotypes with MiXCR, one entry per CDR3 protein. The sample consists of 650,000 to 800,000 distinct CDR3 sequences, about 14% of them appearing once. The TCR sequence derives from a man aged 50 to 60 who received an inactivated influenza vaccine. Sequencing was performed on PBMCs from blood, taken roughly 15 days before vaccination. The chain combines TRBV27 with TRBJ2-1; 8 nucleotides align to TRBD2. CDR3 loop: CASSFLAGNVYNEQFF. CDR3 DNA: TGTGCCAGCAGTTTTTTAGCGGGAAACGTCTACAATGAGCAGTTCTTC.